This TCR beta chain was identified in a study of blood T cells in healthy people across ages. Trimming took off 6 bases at V and 0 bases at J, with 9 bases between the two ends. The CDR3 loop spans 14 amino acids. This clonotype was observed a handful of times. A sample-barcoded 5' primer and a J-beta primer mix were used in a second PCR of roughly 7 to 11 cycles. MiXCR, applied by TCRdb to the 5' RACE reads, yields one record per CDR3 protein. This table holds more than 1.4 million distinct CDR3 sequences, around 42% found once. The sequenced sample consisted of blood. The V call is TRBV12-3 or TRBV12-4, the J call TRBJ1-5; D remains unclear. This sequence originates from a woman aged 18 to 35 in good health. The CDR3 nucleotides read TGTGCCAGCAGCCAAGATTATAGCAATCAGCCCCAGCATTTT. Protein: CASSQDYSNQPQHF.